Shown below are 32 T cell receptor beta chains from a single sample sequenced in a study of OX40 agonist ivuxolimab in advanced cancers. Method: immunoSEQ multiplex PCR; TCRdb's copy keeps in-frame clones and lacks some. The table records 95,000 to 150,000 clones, just over 90% of them present only once. The starting material was CD4+ or CD8+ T cells sorted from blood, obtained in a trial of the OX40 agonist ivuxolimab. These receptors were obtained from an adult with an advanced solid tumor such as melanoma, head and neck, liver or kidney cancer.

The V gene is TRBV19, the J gene TRBJ2-5; D may correspond to TRBD1 or TRBD2 (5 bases each). The germline gives CDR1 LNHDA, CDR2 SQIVND (reference sequence). Trimming stripped 3 bases from V and 4 bases from J, with 24 bases between. The CDR3 is made up of 18 amino acids. CDR3 sequence (DNA): TGTGCCAGTAGTATGGGACCTGTGGGGGTTTCGTTTAGAGAGACCCAGTACTTC. It specifies CASSMGPVGVSFRETQYF.

The rearrangement links TRBV6-5 to TRBJ2-7, with TRBD1 matching 8 bases. The V segment lost 0 bases and the J segment 2 bases; nucleotides outside the gene matches: 3. Germline V CDR1 and CDR2: MNHEY, SVGAGI. The CDR3 is made up of 15 amino acids. CDR3: CASSYSGQAAYEQYF. The CDR3, as DNA: TGTGCCAGCAGTTACTCGGGACAGGCGGCCTACGAGCAGTACTTC.

The chain employs TRBV19 and TRBJ2-7, with 10 bases lining up with TRBD1. V trimming: 0 bases; J trimming: 2 bases; junction bases outside the gene matches: 7. The CDR3 is made up of 17 amino acids. From germline, CDR1 is LNHDA and CDR2 SQIVND (reference sequence). As DNA, the CDR3 is TGTGCCAGTAGTATAGATACCGGGACAGGGGTCCCCTACGAGCAGTACTTC. This codes for CASSIDTGTGVPYEQYF. Using reference TRBV19 and TRBJ2-7 for the parts outside the CDR3, the full variable domain is DGGITQSPKYLFRKEGQNVTLSCEQNLNHDAMYWYRQDPGQGLRLIYYSQIVNDFQKGDIAEGYSVSREKKESFPLTVTSAQKNPTAFYLCASSIDTGTGVPYEQYFGPGTRLTVT.

This clone occurred once. This chain uses TRBV18 with TRBJ2-3; possible D gene TRBD2, 6 bases. There are 14 residues in the CDR3. Germline assignment: CDR1 KGHSH and CDR2 LQKENI. V was clipped by 3 bases and J by 0 bases, with 7 bases between them. In nucleotides, the CDR3 is TGTGCCAGCTCACCCCTAGCGAGCACAGATACGCAGTATTTT. Its translation is CASSPLASTDTQYF.

This clone was counted a single time. The chain recombines TRBV7-9 with TRBJ1-2, with 7 bases matching TRBD1. Trimming took 8 bases from V and 2 from J; bases not matched to a gene: 8. This CDR3 has 14 amino acids. Germline lookup yields CDR1 SEHNR and CDR2 FQNEAQ (reference sequence). CDR3 residues: CASVLATGNYGYTF. CDR3 bases: TGTGCCAGCGTGCTCGCGACAGGGAACTATGGCTACACCTTC.

This clone has just a few counts. The V call is TRBV7-2, the J call TRBJ2-2; D call uncertain. This CDR3 is 15 amino acids long. Germline values: CDR1 SGHTA, CDR2 FQGNSA. V was cut by 5 bases and J by 6 bases, with 16 bases left in between. CDR3 sequence (DNA): TGTGCCAGCAGCCAAACCTTCCAGGTACCCGGGGAGCTGTTTTTT. Protein: CASSQTFQVPGELFF.

The V call is TRBV6-4, the J call TRBJ2-7, with 12 positions matching TRBD1. The junction had 3 bases not matched to a gene; V was cut back by 6 bases and J by 0 bases. This CDR3 has 15 residues. From germline, CDR1 is MRHNA and CDR2 SNTAGT. CDR3 DNA sequence: TGTGCCAGCAGCCGGGACAGGGGGCCCTCCTACGAGCAGTACTTC. This sequence encodes CASSRDRGPSYEQYF.

V and J are TRBV5-6 and TRBJ2-3; weak D call: TRBD2 (7 bases). This CDR3 is 17 amino acids long. CDR1 and CDR2 (germline): SGHDT, YYEEEE. With 3 bases removed from V and 1 base from J, the gap between germline ends came to 18 bases. The CDR3 region is CASSWGPSGAGTDTQYF. The DNA for the CDR3 is TGTGCCAGCAGCTGGGGGCCCAGCGGGGCTGGCACAGATACGCAGTATTTT.

The chain uses TRBV6-5 and TRBJ1-1; D is uncertain. The CDR3 totals 13 residues. Germline loops: CDR1 MNHEY, CDR2 SVGAGI. With 5 bases removed from V and 2 bases from J, the gap between germline ends came to 9 bases. DNA for the CDR3: TGTGCCAGCAGTGAAGCAGTTAACACTGAAGCTTTCTTT. Its translation is CASSEAVNTEAFF.

V usage is TRBV27 and J usage is TRBJ2-1; the D gene could be TRBD1 or TRBD2 (6 bases each). V shed 2 bases and J shed 0 bases, with 14 bases lying between them. The germline V gene has CDR1 MNHEY and CDR2 SMNVEV (reference sequence). The CDR3 sequence is 17 residues long. CDR3 region: CASSLTRDTSSYNEQFF. The CDR3 nucleotides are TGTGCCAGCAGTTTAACGCGGGACACTAGCTCCTACAATGAGCAGTTCTTC.

About this clone itself: The sample contains more than one DNA sequence encoding this CDR3. The chain joins TRBV7-2 to TRBJ2-5, with TRBD1 as a possible D gene (6 bases). V was clipped by 1 base and J by 4 bases, with 10 bases between them. Germline CDR1 is SGHTA and CDR2 is FQGNSA. The CDR3 totals 14 residues. CDR3 nucleotides: TGTGCCAGCAGCTTAGACAGGGTGGGAGAGACCCAGTACTTC. This gives the protein CASSLDRVGETQYF.

The chain is built from TRBV30 and TRBJ2-5; the match to TRBD2 covers 9 bases. Germline values: CDR1 GTSNPN, CDR2 SVGIG (reference sequence). J lost 5 bases, V lost 2 bases, and 15 bases had no gene match. This CDR3 is 17 amino acids long. The CDR3 loop is CAWSLWGLAISGETQYF. The CDR3 DNA sequence: TGTGCCTGGAGTCTTTGGGGACTAGCCATCTCCGGCGAGACCCAGTACTTC.

The genes are TRBV29-1 and TRBJ2-7, with D uncertain. Germline V gene data show CDR1 as SQVTM and CDR2 as ANQGSEA. Trimming took off 4 bases at V and 0 bases at J, with 7 bases between the two ends. There are 12 residues in the CDR3. The CDR3 bases are TGCAGCGTTGTTAGCAGCTCCTACGAGCAGTACTTC. Protein: CSVVSSSYEQYF.

In DNA form, the CDR3 reads TGTGCCAGCAGCTTAGTCGGGCCACTCGCAAACATTCAGTACTTC. This gives the protein CASSLVGPLANIQYF. V is TRBV11-2 and J is TRBJ2-4, with D hard to call. Germline V gives CDR1 SGHAT, CDR2 FQNNGV. The CDR3 is made up of 15 amino acids. V was cut by 1 base and J by 6 bases, with 13 bases left in between.

The V and J genes are TRBV7-9 and TRBJ2-3; the D gene is possibly TRBD1 (6 bases). The CDR3 extends over 18 amino acids. Looked up from germline, CDR1 is SEHNR and CDR2 is FQNEAQ (reference sequence). V was shortened by 2 bases and J by 1 base, with 19 bases between the two germline ends. CDR3 DNA sequence: TGTGCCAGCAGCTTACCAGCGCGATTTCAGGGGCGCACAGATACGCAGTATTTT. Translated, it gives CASSLPARFQGRTDTQYF. The full variable domain, with the rest looked up from reference TRBV7-9 and TRBJ2-3, is DTGVSQNPRHKITKRGQNVTFRCDPISEHNRLYWYRQTLGQGPEFLTYFQNEAQLEKSRLLSDRFSAERPKGSFSTLEIQRTEQGDSAMYLCASSLPARFQGRTDTQYFGPGTRLTVL.

The chain uses TRBV6-5 and TRBJ2-7; D is undetermined. This CDR3 has 13 residues. CDR1 and CDR2 (germline): MNHEY, SVGAGI. The V end lost 7 bases, the J end lost 0 bases, and 10 bases lay between the germline ends. The DNA of the CDR3 is TGTGCCAGCAACGGGCCGTTCTCCTACGAGCAGTACTTC. Translation: CASNGPFSYEQYF.

The chain recombines TRBV19 with TRBJ2-1; no reliable D call. Germline V gene sequence: CDR1 LNHDA, CDR2 SQIVND (reference sequence). The V and J ends lost 4 bases and 11 bases respectively, with 12 bases between them. The CDR3 has 12 amino acids. CDR3 sequence reads: CASSTRRTQQFF. CDR3 sequence (DNA): TGTGCCAGTAGTACCCGACGGACGCAGCAGTTCTTC.

CDR3 region: CASSLAFSRGGGETQYF. The DNA for the CDR3 is TGTGCCAGCAGCTTAGCGTTCTCGCGGGGGGGCGGAGAGACCCAGTACTTC. The gene calls are TRBV11-1 and TRBJ2-5, with 9 bases aligning to TRBD2. The CDR3 runs to 17 residues. In germline, CDR1 is SGHAT, CDR2 FQDESV (reference sequence). With V trimmed by 0 bases and J by 4 bases, 9 bases remained unmatched.

This sequence joins TRBV7-2 and TRBJ2-3, with TRBD2 as a possible D gene (6 bases). V lost 1 base, J lost 1 base, and 6 bases lay in between. The CDR3 loop spans 14 amino acids. Germline V gene sequence: CDR1 SGHTA, CDR2 FQGNSA. CDR3 sequence reads: CASSLERGTDTQYF. As DNA, the CDR3 is TGTGCCAGCAGCTTAGAGCGGGGCACAGATACGCAGTATTTT. Based on the CDR3 plus reference TRBV7-2 and TRBJ2-3, the full variable domain is GAGVSQSPSNKVTEKGKDVELRCDPISGHTALYWYRQSLGQGLEFLIYFQGNSAPDKSGLPSDRFSAERTGGSVSTLTIQRTQQEDSAVYLCASSLERGTDTQYFGPGTRLTVL.

This chain joins TRBV5-6 and TRBJ2-3; a possible D gene is TRBD2 (6 bases). Trimming left V 0 bases short and J 4 bases short, with 12 bases between. Germline CDR1 SGHDT, CDR2 YYEEEE. This CDR3 comprises 15 residues. This chain's CDR3 is CASSLGGSGADTQYF. CDR3 bases: TGTGCCAGCAGCTTGGGAGGGTCGGGAGCAGATACGCAGTATTTT.

The rearrangement uses TRBV10-2 and TRBJ1-4; D is unclear. This CDR3 has 12 amino acids. Trimming stripped 6 bases from V and 8 bases from J, with 10 bases between. Germline-derived CDR1 and CDR2 are WSHSY and SAAADI. CDR3 sequence (DNA): TGCGCCAGCAGGGCGCTAGGGGAAAAACTGTTTTTT. Translated: CASRALGEKLFF.

The chain couples TRBV9 to TRBJ2-6; the D gene is possibly TRBD2 (7 bases). Germline V gene sequence: CDR1 SGDLS, CDR2 YYNGEE. This CDR3 is built from 18 residues. Trimming pared 0 bases from V and 4 bases from J, leaving 17 bases between. The CDR3 DNA sequence: TGTGCCAGCAGCGTAGACCCGGCGGGGGCGACGGGGGCCAACGTCCTGACTTTC. It yields the protein CASSVDPAGATGANVLTF.

This clone was picked up one time. This sequence joins TRBV6-1 and TRBJ2-1, with 7 nucleotides matching TRBD1. CDR1 is MNHNS, CDR2 SASEGT, per germline. The CDR3 length is 11 residues. The junction had 4 bases not matched to a gene; V was cut back by 7 bases and J by 10 bases. This CDR3 reads CASKGGREQFF. In DNA, the CDR3 is TGTGCCAGCAAAGGGGGCCGGGAGCAGTTCTTC.

The sample holds one count of this clone. The chain links TRBV7-3 to TRBJ2-3; D remains unclear. The CDR3 contains 13 residues. Trimming removed 0 bases from V and 5 bases from J, with 6 bases in between. Per the germline V gene, CDR1 is SGHTA and CDR2 is FQGTGA. DNA for the CDR3: TGTGCCAGCAGCTTAACAAAGGGAGATACGCAGTATTTT. It translates to CASSLTKGDTQYF.

This clone was observed once. The chain couples TRBV28 to TRBJ1-2, with a weak D call TRBD1 (5 bases). V gave up 2 bases and J gave up 6 bases, with 10 bases separating them. Germline CDR1 MDHEN, CDR2 SYDVKM. The length of the CDR3 is 13 residues. Here the CDR3 reads CASSLQGKDGYTF. The CDR3 nucleotides read TGTGCCAGCAGTTTACAGGGAAAGGATGGCTACACCTTC.

The chain is built from TRBV5-1 and TRBJ1-1; D unresolved. The CDR3 has 13 residues. CDR1 is SGHRS, CDR2 YFSETQ, per germline. The ends were cut back, 6 bases at V and 1 base at J, with 10 bases in the middle. The CDR3 DNA reads as TGCGCCAGCACCCACTCGGGGAACACTGAAGCTTTCTTT. The encoded protein is CASTHSGNTEAFF.

The chain carries TRBV7-2 and TRBJ2-7; 7 bases fit TRBD1. The length of the CDR3 is 15 residues. The germline gives CDR1 SGHTA, CDR2 FQGNSA. V dropped 2 bases and J dropped 4; count of bases not matched to a gene: 8. The chain's CDR3 is CASSLIPETGYEQYF. The CDR3 DNA reads as TGTGCCAGCAGCTTAATTCCCGAGACAGGGTACGAGCAGTACTTC.

The rearrangement uses TRBV30 and TRBJ2-7; D is tentatively TRBD1 or TRBD2 (5 bases each). Trimming took 2 bases from V and 0 from J, leaving 14 bases between them. The germline CDR1 and CDR2 sequences are GTSNPN and SVGIG (reference sequence). This CDR3 contains 15 residues. CDR3 protein: CAWSSPGRLSYEQYF. The CDR3 bases are TGTGCCTGGAGTTCCCCGGGACGGCTCTCCTACGAGCAGTACTTC.

The chain has TRBV11-2 and TRBJ1-1, with D possibly being TRBD1 (6 bases). The CDR3 spans 13 residues. Germline CDR1 is SGHAT and CDR2 is FQNNGV. V lost 0 bases, J lost 10 bases, and 12 bases lay in between. The CDR3 spells CASSLEGAAGAFF. CDR3 DNA: TGTGCCAGCAGCTTAGAGGGGGCGGCAGGAGCTTTCTTT.

For this clone: Other nucleotide sequences in the sample specify the same CDR3. The chain combines TRBV18 with TRBJ2-5; the match to TRBD2 covers 8 bases. With V trimmed by 0 bases and J by 5 bases, 2 bases remained unmatched. The CDR3 consists of 14 residues. From germline, CDR1 is KGHSH and CDR2 LQKENI. The CDR3 coding sequence is TGTGCCAGCTCACCACCCCCGGGGGGGGAGACCCAGTACTTC. Its protein is CASSPPPGGETQYF.

The CDR3 sequence: CASSSLVALSYNEQFF. CDR3 nucleotides: TGTGCCAGCAGCTCCCTGGTAGCGCTCTCCTACAATGAGCAGTTCTTC. This rearrangement joins TRBV7-3 to TRBJ2-1, with D perhaps matching TRBD2 (5 bases). The CDR3 loop spans 16 amino acids. Germline V gives CDR1 SGHTA, CDR2 FQGTGA. Trimming pared 4 bases from V and 0 bases from J, leaving 13 bases between. Together with reference TRBV7-3 and TRBJ2-1, the CDR3 gives the full variable domain: GAGVSQTPSNKVTEKGKYVELRCDPISGHTALYWYRQSLGQGPEFLIYFQGTGAADDSGLPNDRFFAVRPEGSVSTLKIQRTERGDSAVYLCASSSLVALSYNEQFFGPGTRLTVL.

The rearrangement joins TRBV6-5 to TRBJ1-1; 7 positions match TRBD1. The germline V gene has CDR1 MNHEY and CDR2 SVGAGI. The CDR3 totals 16 residues. V dropped 2 bases and J dropped 2; count of bases not matched to a gene: 8. The CDR3 sequence is CASSYGRGQLNTEAFF. The CDR3 coding sequence is TGTGCCAGCAGTTACGGAAGGGGGCAATTAAACACTGAAGCTTTCTTT.